A single sample gave rise to the 15 T cell receptor beta chains below, sequenced in a study of blood T cells in healthy people across ages. A second about 6 to 11 cycle PCR used barcoded and J-beta primers. Via MiXCR, TCRdb re-called the 5' RACE reads, giving one row per CDR3 protein. Altogether almost 550,000 distinct CDR3 sequences are present, about 24% being singletons, with the ten largest covering roughly 10%. These data also featured in a second study, about T cells of mothers and their children.

Sample: blood. The source is a boy aged 5-17 years in good health.

This clonotype came up a few times. The chain employs TRBV30 and TRBJ1-1; D is ambiguous. CDR1 is GTSNPN, CDR2 SVGIG, per germline (reference sequence). V was pared by 2 bases and J by 0 bases, with 4 bases between. This CDR3 has 12 residues. CDR3 sequence (DNA): TGTGCCTGGAGTCACATGAACACTGAAGCTTTCTTT. Its protein is CAWSHMNTEAFF.

The chain combines TRBV20-1 with TRBJ2-7, with TRBD1 matching over 10 bases. V lost 3 bases and J lost 5; bases outside the gene matches: 10. CDR1 and CDR2 (germline): DFQATT, SNEGSKA (reference sequence). This CDR3 region has 15 residues. CDR3 DNA sequence: TGCAGTGCTAGCCCCGACAGGGGGCTAGGTGACGAGCAGTACTTC. This sequence encodes CSASPDRGLGDEQYF.

V is TRBV3-1 and J is TRBJ2-1, with unresolved D. The DNA end favors TRBJ2-5, so the J call may be wrong. Germline lookup yields CDR1 LGHDT and CDR2 YNNKEL (reference sequence). The CDR3 has 12 residues. In DNA, the CDR3 is TGTGCCAGCAGCCAAGAGTTAAGGACCCAGTACTTC. Translating it yields CASSQELRTQYF.

This clonotype has a handful of counts. Here the CDR3 omits its conserved ending phenylalanine or tryptophan, so a read error is the likely source. The rearrangement uses TRBV7-8 and TRBJ2-7; 12 bases fit TRBD1. The CDR3 runs 14 residues. Germline CDR1 reads SGHVS; CDR2 reads FQNEAQ. The J segment lost 2 bases and the V segment lost 6 bases, leaving 2 bases of the junction unmatched. In DNA, the CDR3 is TGTGCCAGCAGTTGGGACAGGGGGCCCTACGAGCAGTACATC. This codes for CASSWDRGPYEQYI.

This clonotype was counted a few times. The rearrangement uses TRBV15 and TRBJ2-5; D gene uncertain. Gene TRBJ2-1 matches the end of the DNA better, so the J call may be wrong. CDR1 is LNHNV, CDR2 YYDKDF, per germline (reference sequence). This CDR3 comprises 19 residues. CDR3 in amino acids: CATSRDGGLPSLRDNEQFF. For the CDR3, the DNA is TGTGCCACCAGCAGAGATGGCGGTCTCCCCTCCTTACGGGACAATGAGCAGTTCTTC.

This clonotype was counted between two and nine times. The V and J genes are TRBV28 and TRBJ2-7; D unresolved. V was pared by 5 bases and J by 2 bases, with 10 bases between. Germline V lookup: CDR1 MDHEN, CDR2 SYDVKM. There are 13 residues in the CDR3. This CDR3 is CASSVWQTYEQYF. The CDR3 nucleotides read TGTGCCAGCAGTGTCTGGCAGACCTACGAGCAGTACTTC. The variable domain in full, completed from reference TRBV28 and TRBJ2-7, reads DVKVTQSSRYLVKRTGEKVFLECVQDMDHENMFWYRQDPGLGLRLIYFSYDVKMKEKGDIPEGYSVSREKKERFSLILESASTNQTSMYLCASSVWQTYEQYFGPGTRLTVT.

At least ten counts were recorded for this clonotype. The chain carries TRBV29-1 and TRBJ2-4; D is uncertain. CDR1 and CDR2 (germline): SQVTM, ANQGSEA. CDR3 size: 14 residues. The V end was cut by 0 bases, the J end by 1 base, with 7 bases between. The CDR3 protein is CSVEDGGAKNIQYF. The CDR3 DNA follows: TGCAGCGTTGAAGACGGTGGGGCCAAAAACATTCAGTACTTC.

This chain joins TRBV6-6 and TRBJ2-3; D is undetermined. The CDR3 runs 16 residues. V lost 3 bases and J 2 bases, leaving 15 bases between the germline ends. Per the germline V gene, CDR1 is MNHNY and CDR2 is SVGAGI (reference sequence). In DNA, the CDR3 is TGTGCCAGCAGTTATCGTTTCGCCAGATCCACAGATACGCAGTATTTT. This translates into CASSYRFARSTDTQYF.

This clonotype was recorded a few times. CDR3 region: CASSFEREETQYF. Here the CDR3 DNA reads TGTGCCAGCAGCTTTGAAAGAGAAGAGACCCAGTACTTC. The V call is TRBV7-2, the J call TRBJ2-5; no clear D gene. Trimming pared 3 bases from V and 3 bases from J, leaving 8 bases between. The CDR3 is 13 amino acids. From germline, CDR1 is SGHTA and CDR2 FQGNSA.

This clonotype was picked up many times. The chain is built from TRBV6-2 or TRBV6-3 and TRBJ2-1; the D gene is possibly TRBD1 (5 bases). Germline V gene lookup returns CDR1 MNHEY and CDR2 SVGEGT. CDR3 length: 15 residues. The V end lost 5 bases, the J end lost 4 bases, and 15 bases lay between the germline ends. The CDR3 DNA sequence: TGTGCCAGCAGTATCAGGGAACCACCTTACAATGAGCAGTTCTTC. The encoded protein is CASSIREPPYNEQFF.

This clonotype was counted a few times. The rearrangement links TRBV21-1 to TRBJ1-1; TRBD1, the table's D call, lacks a check against the DNA. TRBV21-1 is termed a pseudogene. The CDR3 runs 14 residues. The CDR3 coding sequence is TGTGCCAGCAGCCTTATTACAGGGGGCGGCGAGACTTTCTTT. Translation: CASSLITGGGETFF.

The chain uses TRBV11-1 and TRBJ2-7, with D uncertain. From germline, CDR1 is SGHAT and CDR2 FQDESV (reference sequence). With 9 bases removed from V and 5 bases from J, the gap between germline ends came to 14 bases. There are 12 residues in the CDR3. CDR3 in amino acids: CASKGILNEQYF. In nucleotides, the CDR3 is TGTGCCAGTAAAGGAATCCTAAACGAGCAGTACTTC.

Turning to this clonotype: The junction differs from germline at one of its ends, possibly a read error. The chain recombines TRBV9 with TRBJ1-2; 9 bases fit TRBD1. CDR3 length: 15 amino acids. Germline lookup yields CDR1 SGDLS and CDR2 YYNGEE. The CDR3 region has the DNA TGCGCCAGCAGCGTTTCCGGGACAGGGAACTATGGCTACACCTTC. Its translation is CASSVSGTGNYGYTF. Using reference TRBV9 and TRBJ1-2 for the parts outside the CDR3, the full variable domain is DSGVTQTPKHLITATGQRVTLRCSPRSGDLSVYWYQQSLDQGLQFLIQYYNGEERAKGNILERFSAQQFPDLHSELNLSSLELGDSALYFCASSVSGTGNYGYTFGSGTRLTVV.

The CDR3 reads CASSQGYQADQPQHF. Written as DNA, the CDR3 is TGTGCCAGCAGCCAAGGTTATCAGGCCGATCAGCCCCAGCATTTT. This chain connects TRBV4-2 to TRBJ1-5; D remains unclear. V was shortened by 1 base and J by 5 bases, with 12 bases between the two germline ends. The CDR3 runs to 15 residues. Germline CDR1 reads LGHNA; CDR2 reads YNFKEQ.

The CDR3 DNA reads as TGTGCCAGCGGGGTTTTTAAGGATGAGCAGTTCTTC. This codes for CASGVFKDEQFF. V and J are TRBV27 and TRBJ2-1; D call uncertain. There are 12 residues in the CDR3. Germline lookup yields CDR1 MNHEY and CDR2 SMNVEV (reference sequence). V was pared by 8 bases and J by 8 bases, with 13 bases between.